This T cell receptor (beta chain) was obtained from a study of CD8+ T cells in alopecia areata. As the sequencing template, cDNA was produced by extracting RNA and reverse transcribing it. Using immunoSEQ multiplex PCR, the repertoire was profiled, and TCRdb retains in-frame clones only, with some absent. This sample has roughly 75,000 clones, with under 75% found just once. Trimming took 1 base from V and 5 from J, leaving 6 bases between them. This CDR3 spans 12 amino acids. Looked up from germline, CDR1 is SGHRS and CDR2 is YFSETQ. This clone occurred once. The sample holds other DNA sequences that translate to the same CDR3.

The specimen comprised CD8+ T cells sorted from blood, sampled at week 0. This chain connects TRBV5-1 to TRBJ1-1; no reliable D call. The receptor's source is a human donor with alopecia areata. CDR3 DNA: TGCGCCAGCAGCTTGTTGGGTACTGAAGCTTTCTTT. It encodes CASSLLGTEAFF.